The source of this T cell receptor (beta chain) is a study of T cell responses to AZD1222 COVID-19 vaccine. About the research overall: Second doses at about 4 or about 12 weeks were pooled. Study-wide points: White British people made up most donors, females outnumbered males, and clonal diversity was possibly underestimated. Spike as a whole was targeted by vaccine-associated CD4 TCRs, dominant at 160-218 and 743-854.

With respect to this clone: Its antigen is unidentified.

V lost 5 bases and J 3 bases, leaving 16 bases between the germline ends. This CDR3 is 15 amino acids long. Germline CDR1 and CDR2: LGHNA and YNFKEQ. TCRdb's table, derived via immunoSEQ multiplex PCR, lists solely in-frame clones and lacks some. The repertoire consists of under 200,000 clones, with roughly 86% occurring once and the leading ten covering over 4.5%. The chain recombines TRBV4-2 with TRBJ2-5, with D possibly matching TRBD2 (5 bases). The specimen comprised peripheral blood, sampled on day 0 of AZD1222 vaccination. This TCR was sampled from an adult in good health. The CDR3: CASSSLLGPEETQYF. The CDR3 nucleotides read TGTGCCAGCAGCTCGTTACTAGGGCCGGAAGAGACCCAGTACTTC.